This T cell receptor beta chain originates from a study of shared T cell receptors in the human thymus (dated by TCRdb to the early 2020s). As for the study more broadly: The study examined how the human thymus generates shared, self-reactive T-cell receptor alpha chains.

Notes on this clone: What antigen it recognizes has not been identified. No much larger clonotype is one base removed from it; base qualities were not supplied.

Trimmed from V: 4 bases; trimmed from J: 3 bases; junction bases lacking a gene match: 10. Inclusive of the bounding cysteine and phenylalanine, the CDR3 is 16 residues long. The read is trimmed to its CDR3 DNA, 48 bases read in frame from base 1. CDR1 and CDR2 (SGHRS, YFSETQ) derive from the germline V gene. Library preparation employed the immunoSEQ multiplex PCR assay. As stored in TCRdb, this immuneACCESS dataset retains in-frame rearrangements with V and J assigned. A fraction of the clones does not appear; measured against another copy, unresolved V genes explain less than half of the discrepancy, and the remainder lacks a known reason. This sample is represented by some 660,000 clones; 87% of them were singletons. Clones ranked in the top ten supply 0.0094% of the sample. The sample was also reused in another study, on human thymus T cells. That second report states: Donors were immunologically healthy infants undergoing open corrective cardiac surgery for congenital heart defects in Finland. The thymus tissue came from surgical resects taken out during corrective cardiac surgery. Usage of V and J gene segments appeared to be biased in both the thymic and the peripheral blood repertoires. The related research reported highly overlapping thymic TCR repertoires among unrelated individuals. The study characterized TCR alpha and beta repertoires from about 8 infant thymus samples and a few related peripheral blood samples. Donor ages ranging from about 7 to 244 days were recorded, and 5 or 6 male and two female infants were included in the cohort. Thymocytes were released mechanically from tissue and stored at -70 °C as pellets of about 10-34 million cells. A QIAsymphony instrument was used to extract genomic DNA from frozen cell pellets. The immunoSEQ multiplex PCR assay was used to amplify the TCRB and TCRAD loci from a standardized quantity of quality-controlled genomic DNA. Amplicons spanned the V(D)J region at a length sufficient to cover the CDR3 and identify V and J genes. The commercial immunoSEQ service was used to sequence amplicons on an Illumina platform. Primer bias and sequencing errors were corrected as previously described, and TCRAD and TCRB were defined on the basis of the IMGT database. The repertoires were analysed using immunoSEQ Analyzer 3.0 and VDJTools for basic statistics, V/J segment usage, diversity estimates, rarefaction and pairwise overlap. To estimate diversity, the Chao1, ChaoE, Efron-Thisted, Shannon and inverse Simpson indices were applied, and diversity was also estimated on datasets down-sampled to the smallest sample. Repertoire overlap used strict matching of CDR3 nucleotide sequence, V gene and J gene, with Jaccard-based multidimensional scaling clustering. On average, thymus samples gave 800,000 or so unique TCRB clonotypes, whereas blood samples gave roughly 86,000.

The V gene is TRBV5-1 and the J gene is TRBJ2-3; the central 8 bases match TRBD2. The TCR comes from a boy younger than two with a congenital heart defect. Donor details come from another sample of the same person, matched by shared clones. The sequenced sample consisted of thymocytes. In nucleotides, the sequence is TGCGCCAGCAGCCCGGTCAGCGGGGGACCTACAGATACGCAGTATTTT. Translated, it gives CASSPVSGGPTDTQYF. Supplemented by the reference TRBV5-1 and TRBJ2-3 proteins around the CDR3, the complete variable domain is KAGVTQTPRYLIKTRGQQVTLSCSPISGHRSVSWYQQTPGQGLQFLFEYFSETQRNKGNFPGRFSGRQFSNSRSEMNVSTLELGDSALYLCASSPVSGGPTDTQYFGPGTRLTVL.